This section outlines one T cell receptor beta chain sequence together with its context. Trimming cost V 0 bases and J 5 bases; bases outside gene matches: 10. This CDR3 comprises 17 residues. Germline values: CDR1 MGHRA, CDR2 YSYEKL. This sample is drawn from a study of blood T cell repertoires in COVID-19. Study details: Samples representing acute and convalescent COVID-19 were sourced from the United States, Italy and Spain. The cDNA or gDNA used as material had been derived from T cells, B-cell-depleted T cells, or PBMCs.

The authors' processing: Reference gene primer amplification yielded estimated nucleated cell counts. The table came from immunoSEQ multiplex PCR; TCRdb's copy has only in-frame clones and leaves some out. The V and J calls and the clone size are those of that table, but D and trimming were determined from the DNA. Found here are around 56,000 clones, approximately 90% of them singletons; the top ten hold about 16%. Specimen: peripheral blood. The chain recombines TRBV4-1 with TRBJ2-3, with 8 bases matching TRBD2. The sequence was collected from a man at least 80 years old with acute or convalescent COVID-19. In DNA, the CDR3 is TGCGCCAGCAGCCAAGATCGGAATAGCGGGGAGCTAGATACGCAGTATTTT. Translation gives CASSQDRNSGELDTQYF.